The source of this T cell receptor beta chain is a study of blood T cell repertoires in COVID-19. Assay used: immunoSEQ multiplex PCR; TCRdb lists only in-frame clones, some missing. The top ten clones hold roughly 10% of a sample with 250,000 or so clones, 87% of them seen once. This CDR3 spans 15 amino acids. V was clipped by 7 bases and J by 6 bases; unmatched bases: 12. Input material: PBMCs or T cells enriched from blood (not recorded which). The V call is TRBV23-1, the J call TRBJ1-1; 9 nucleotides match TRBD1. TRBV23-1 qualifies as an ORF whose function is uncertain. This receptor was taken from a man aged 25-45 years who had recovered from COVID-19. The CDR3 DNA reads TGCGCCAGCAACCTCGAAGGAGGGACAGGGTCTGAAGCTTTCTTT. Its protein product is CASNLEGGTGSEAFF.